This TCR beta chain was sequenced in a study of CD8 T cells in ankylosing spondylitis (TCRdb year 2017). Background for the entire study: The study set out to find disease-linked TCR variants by profiling T cell receptor beta repertoires in ankylosing spondylitis patients and healthy donors. The full study cohort comprised about 24 ankylosing spondylitis patients and roughly 100 healthy donors. Peripheral blood samples were taken, and synovial fluid was additionally collected from ankylosing spondylitis patients. Broad study findings and their caveats: A TCR beta motif of about eight highly homologous amino acid variants appeared characteristic of blood from ankylosing spondylitis patients. A CD8+ phenotype was shown by the disease-linked clones, which were found at relatively low frequencies in peripheral blood. The disease-linked clones were reported to be significantly enriched in matched synovial fluid samples from ankylosing spondylitis patients. Some of the motif variants had been reported before in the synovial fluid and blood of reactive arthritis patients, a finding that suggests common disease-initiation mechanisms.

In this sample, this clonotype turned up a few times. It has no known antigen specificity. Base qualities are not at hand, and no much larger clone is one base apart. Between the V and J ends, shortened by 6 bases and 2 bases respectively, the junction contains 10 bases. From its cysteine to its phenylalanine, the CDR3 spans 13 amino acids. Left in the record is the CDR3 DNA by itself, 39 bases read in frame from the first base. The instrument was an Illumina HiSeq 2500. Quantitative 5'-RACE with molecular barcodes was used to prepare TCR beta libraries. The original pipeline was this. A new computational method based on a probabilistic model of VDJ rearrangement was used to identify disease-linked TCR variants. The public reads were run again by TCRdb, first through fastp at Q25 and then through MiXCR, and only productive beta chains were kept. Every distinct CDR3 protein forms one entry, paired with its most common genes and DNA. The V and J calls here are based on TCRdb, not the publication. This sample holds over 150,000 distinct CDR3 sequences; 9.5% to 15% were observed only once. Approximately 15% of the sample belongs to the ten largest clones.

This TCR came from a male donor with ankylosing spondylitis or in good health (not recorded which). Sample: blood, either unsorted or a sorted T cell fraction (not recorded which). The rearranged chain carries TRBV12-3 or TRBV12-4 and TRBJ2-5; the D gene remains uncertain. The nucleotides read TGTGCCAGCAGCCCCACGCCTCAAGAGACCCAGTACTTC. This sequence encodes CASSPTPQETQYF.